This note documents a single TCR beta chain sequence. Its cognate antigen is unknown. TCRdb re-called the 5' RACE reads through MiXCR, storing one row per CDR3 protein. The table records about 150,000 distinct CDR3 sequences, roughly 30% of them present only once. This entry belongs to a study of CD8 T cells in ankylosing spondylitis. Study results and limitations: Significant enrichment of disease-linked clones was reportedly seen in matched ankylosing spondylitis synovial fluid. Several of the motif variants were reported before in synovial fluid and blood from reactive arthritis.

This CDR3 has 13 amino acids. Trimming shortened V by 1 base and J by 1 base, and 7 bases separated the two germline ends. Per germline, CDR1 DFQATT and CDR2 SNEGSKA (reference sequence). The rearrangement uses TRBV20-1 and TRBJ2-5, with D unresolved. The clonotype comes from a male donor with ankylosing spondylitis. Sequenced sample: synovial fluid, either unsorted or a sorted T cell fraction (not recorded which). CDR3 in amino acids: CSARGMGQETQYF. Here the CDR3 DNA reads TGCAGTGCTAGAGGTATGGGCCAAGAGACCCAGTACTTC.